Listed below are T cell receptor beta chains from one sample, sequenced in a study of T cell responses to AZD1222 COVID-19 vaccine. Clones were sequenced by immunoSEQ multiplex PCR, and TCRdb holds only the in-frame ones, with some missing. The profile shows some 86,000 clones, roughly 80% of them singletons. The source material was peripheral blood, sampled on day 0 of AZD1222 vaccination. These TCRs come from an adult in good health. Both conserved end residues are part of each CDR3. D genes are given only for firm matches. Not all rows give a size; the values are once, few, many and, for expanded clones, a class.

v_call: TRBV5-1; clone_size: -; j_call: TRBJ2-5; cdr3_length: 15; d_call: TRBD2; cdr3_aa: CASSLTSGEGETQYF; cdr3_nt: TGCGCCAGCAGCTTGACTAGCGGAGAGGGAGAGACCCAGTACTTC
v_call: TRBV7-2; clone_size: -; j_call: TRBJ1-5; cdr3_length: 15; d_call: -; cdr3_aa: CASSVNMGSNQPQHF; cdr3_nt: TGTGCCAGCAGCGTGAATATGGGTAGCAATCAGCCCCAGCATTTT
v_call: TRBV9; clone_size: -; j_call: TRBJ1-5; cdr3_length: 15; d_call: TRBD1; cdr3_aa: CASSFRQGSNQPQHF; cdr3_nt: TGTGCCAGCAGCTTCAGACAGGGGAGCAATCAGCCCCAGCATTTT
v_call: TRBV5-6; clone_size: -; j_call: TRBJ2-3; cdr3_length: 13; d_call: -; cdr3_aa: CASNKQSTDTQYF; cdr3_nt: TGTGCCAGCAACAAACAGAGCACAGATACGCAGTATTTT
v_call: TRBV2; clone_size: few; j_call: TRBJ1-1; cdr3_length: 14; d_call: -; cdr3_aa: CASSAYGRNTEAFF; cdr3_nt: TGTGCCAGCAGTGCGTACGGAAGAAACACTGAAGCTTTCTTT
v_call: TRBV18; clone_size: -; j_call: TRBJ2-1; cdr3_length: 17; d_call: TRBD2; cdr3_aa: CASSPLTGASGNNEQFF; cdr3_nt: TGTGCCAGCTCACCATTGACGGGGGCTAGCGGGAACAATGAGCAGTTCTTC
v_call: TRBV28; clone_size: few; j_call: TRBJ2-2; cdr3_length: 13; d_call: -; cdr3_aa: CASSFPGTGELFF; cdr3_nt: TGTGCCAGCAGTTTCCCAGGGACCGGGGAGCTGTTTTTT
v_call: TRBV6-1; clone_size: -; j_call: TRBJ1-6; cdr3_length: 15; d_call: -; cdr3_aa: CASSELGGLLSPLHF; cdr3_nt: TGTGCCAGCAGTGAGTTAGGGGGACTGCTTTCACCCCTCCACTTT
v_call: TRBV7-8; clone_size: -; j_call: TRBJ1-5; cdr3_length: 14; d_call: -; cdr3_aa: CASSFSGPNQPQHF; cdr3_nt: TGTGCCAGCAGCTTTTCGGGACCCAATCAGCCCCAGCATTTT
v_call: TRBV7-8; clone_size: -; j_call: TRBJ1-1; cdr3_length: 13; d_call: -; cdr3_aa: CASSSNRDTEAFF; cdr3_nt: TGTGCCAGCAGCTCAAACAGGGACACTGAAGCTTTCTTT
v_call: TRBV2; clone_size: -; j_call: TRBJ1-5; cdr3_length: 16; d_call: TRBD1; cdr3_aa: CASQDRAYISNQPQHF; cdr3_nt: TGTGCCAGCCAGGACAGGGCCTACATCAGCAATCAGCCCCAGCATTTT
v_call: TRBV28; clone_size: -; j_call: TRBJ1-1; cdr3_length: 14; d_call: -; cdr3_aa: CASSSPTGVTEAFF; cdr3_nt: TGTGCCAGCAGTTCGCCCACGGGGGTCACTGAAGCTTTCTTT
v_call: TRBV7-9; clone_size: -; j_call: TRBJ1-2; cdr3_length: 14; d_call: -; cdr3_aa: CASSRDGSRYGYTF; cdr3_nt: TGTGCCAGCAGCCGGGACGGGTCTCGGTATGGCTACACCTTC
v_call: TRBV3-1/TRBV3-2; clone_size: -; j_call: TRBJ1-4; cdr3_length: 15; d_call: -; cdr3_aa: CASSQFQGPNEKLFF; cdr3_nt: TGTGCCAGCAGCCAGTTCCAGGGACCAAATGAAAAACTGTTTTTT
v_call: TRBV5-1; clone_size: -; j_call: TRBJ2-4; cdr3_length: 14; d_call: -; cdr3_aa: CASSFGVRKNIQYF; cdr3_nt: TGCGCCAGCAGCTTTGGGGTGCGGAAAAACATTCAGTACTTC
v_call: TRBV6-5; clone_size: -; j_call: TRBJ2-1; cdr3_length: 15; d_call: -; cdr3_aa: CASRAPGRPYNEQFF; cdr3_nt: TGTGCCAGCAGAGCACCGGGACGTCCTTACAATGAGCAGTTCTTC
v_call: TRBV21-1; clone_size: -; j_call: TRBJ1-1; cdr3_length: 16; d_call: -; cdr3_aa: CASRPFFRGNNTEAFF; cdr3_nt: TGTGCCAGCAGACCTTTTTTTAGGGGGAACAACACTGAAGCTTTCTTT
v_call: TRBV10-3; clone_size: -; j_call: TRBJ2-7; cdr3_length: 15; d_call: TRBD2; cdr3_aa: CAISESTSGNYEQYF; cdr3_nt: TGTGCCATCAGTGAGAGTACTAGCGGAAACTACGAGCAGTACTTC
v_call: TRBV10-3; clone_size: -; j_call: TRBJ2-5; cdr3_length: 13; d_call: TRBD1; cdr3_aa: CASGTGGWETQYF; cdr3_nt: TGTGCCTCCGGGACAGGGGGCTGGGAGACCCAGTACTTC
v_call: TRBV27; clone_size: -; j_call: TRBJ2-5; cdr3_length: 13; d_call: -; cdr3_aa: CASSIRGGETQYF; cdr3_nt: TGTGCCAGCAGTATCAGGGGTGGAGAGACCCAGTACTTC
v_call: TRBV30; clone_size: -; j_call: TRBJ1-6; cdr3_length: 14; d_call: TRBD1; cdr3_aa: CAWSVRQGASPLHF; cdr3_nt: TGTGCCTGGAGTGTACGGCAGGGGGCTTCACCCCTCCACTTT
v_call: TRBV10-3; clone_size: -; j_call: TRBJ2-2; cdr3_length: 16; d_call: TRBD1; cdr3_aa: CAISEAGGIVTGELFF; cdr3_nt: TGTGCCATCAGTGAGGCAGGGGGAATCGTAACCGGGGAGCTGTTTTTT
v_call: TRBV3-1/TRBV3-2; clone_size: -; j_call: TRBJ1-2; cdr3_length: 13; d_call: -; cdr3_aa: CASSQDPTGGYTF; cdr3_nt: TGTGCCAGCAGCCAGGACCCGACGGGTGGCTACACCTTC
v_call: TRBV10-3; clone_size: -; j_call: TRBJ1-5; cdr3_length: 15; d_call: -; cdr3_aa: CAISENRASNQPQHF; cdr3_nt: TGTGCCATCAGTGAAAACAGGGCTAGCAATCAGCCCCAGCATTTT
v_call: TRBV30; clone_size: -; j_call: TRBJ2-7; cdr3_length: 11; d_call: -; cdr3_aa: CAWSWGGEQYF; cdr3_nt: TGTGCCTGGAGTTGGGGAGGCGAGCAGTACTTC
v_call: TRBV19; clone_size: -; j_call: TRBJ2-5; cdr3_length: 14; d_call: -; cdr3_aa: CASSIPGSTETQYF; cdr3_nt: TGTGCCAGTAGTATTCCGGGCTCCACGGAGACCCAGTACTTC
v_call: TRBV28; clone_size: once; j_call: TRBJ2-5; cdr3_length: 14; d_call: -; cdr3_aa: CASSLAGGAETQYF; cdr3_nt: TGTGCCAGCAGTTTAGCAGGGGGGGCAGAGACCCAGTACTTC
v_call: TRBV4-2; clone_size: -; j_call: TRBJ2-3; cdr3_length: 13; d_call: -; cdr3_aa: CASSQGWGDTQYF; cdr3_nt: TGTGCCAGCAGCCAAGGGTGGGGAGATACGCAGTATTTT
v_call: TRBV10-3; clone_size: -; j_call: TRBJ1-4; cdr3_length: 15; d_call: -; cdr3_aa: CAISESGTSNEKLFF; cdr3_nt: TGTGCCATCAGTGAGTCGGGGACATCTAATGAAAAACTGTTTTTT
v_call: TRBV28; clone_size: -; j_call: TRBJ2-1; cdr3_length: 12; d_call: TRBD2; cdr3_aa: CASSSSGRGLLF; cdr3_nt: TGTGCCAGCAGTTCTAGCGGGAGAGGGTTGCTCTTC
v_call: TRBV24-1; clone_size: -; j_call: TRBJ2-5; cdr3_length: 12; d_call: TRBD1; cdr3_aa: CATRGQGETQYF; cdr3_nt: TGTGCCACCAGGGGACAGGGTGAGACCCAGTACTTC
v_call: TRBV7-2; clone_size: -; j_call: TRBJ1-1; cdr3_length: 13; d_call: -; cdr3_aa: CASSLFRDTEAFF; cdr3_nt: TGTGCCAGCAGCTTATTCAGGGACACTGAAGCTTTCTTT
v_call: TRBV10-2; clone_size: -; j_call: TRBJ2-3; cdr3_length: 17; d_call: TRBD1; cdr3_aa: CASSGTLQGAPTDTQYF; cdr3_nt: TGCGCCAGCAGTGGGACGTTACAGGGGGCTCCCACAGATACGCAGTATTTT
v_call: TRBV6-5; clone_size: few; j_call: TRBJ1-5; cdr3_length: 13; d_call: -; cdr3_aa: CASSYTANQPQHF; cdr3_nt: TGTGCCAGCAGTTACACAGCAAATCAGCCCCAGCATTTT
v_call: TRBV10-1; clone_size: once; j_call: TRBJ2-3; cdr3_length: 16; d_call: -; cdr3_aa: CASSENTRGVTDTQYF; cdr3_nt: TGCGCCAGCAGTGAGAATACAAGGGGTGTCACAGATACGCAGTATTTT
v_call: TRBV6-1; clone_size: -; j_call: TRBJ1-1; cdr3_length: 15; d_call: -; cdr3_aa: CASSELRTVNTEAFF; cdr3_nt: TGTGCCAGCAGTGAATTGAGGACAGTGAACACTGAAGCTTTCTTT
v_call: TRBV27; clone_size: -; j_call: TRBJ1-5; cdr3_length: 15; d_call: TRBD1; cdr3_aa: CASSLSTGYNQPQHF; cdr3_nt: TGTGCCAGCAGTTTATCGACAGGGTACAATCAGCCCCAGCATTTT
v_call: TRBV12-3/TRBV12-4; clone_size: -; j_call: TRBJ1-2; cdr3_length: 12; d_call: TRBD1; cdr3_aa: CASSSQGIGYTF; cdr3_nt: TGTGCCAGCAGTTCACAGGGGATTGGCTACACCTTC
v_call: TRBV12-3/TRBV12-4; clone_size: -; j_call: TRBJ2-1; cdr3_length: 13; d_call: -; cdr3_aa: CASSLRSFSEQFF; cdr3_nt: TGTGCCAGCAGTCTCCGGTCTTTCAGTGAGCAGTTCTTC
v_call: TRBV30; clone_size: -; j_call: TRBJ1-2; cdr3_length: 12; d_call: TRBD1; cdr3_aa: CAWRGTGSGYTF; cdr3_nt: TGTGCCTGGAGGGGGACAGGGAGTGGCTACACCTTC
v_call: TRBV5-1; clone_size: once; j_call: TRBJ1-2; cdr3_length: 14; d_call: -; cdr3_aa: CASSATDRSYGYTF; cdr3_nt: TGCGCCAGCAGCGCGACCGACAGATCCTATGGCTACACCTTC
v_call: TRBV6-5; clone_size: -; j_call: TRBJ1-1; cdr3_length: 14; d_call: TRBD1; cdr3_aa: CASTYRGGNTEAFF; cdr3_nt: TGTGCCAGCACTTACAGGGGGGGGAACACTGAAGCTTTCTTT
v_call: TRBV5-1; clone_size: -; j_call: TRBJ2-1; cdr3_length: 17; d_call: TRBD2; cdr3_aa: CASSITSGGSSYNEQFF; cdr3_nt: TGCGCCAGCAGCATCACTAGCGGGGGAAGCTCCTACAATGAGCAGTTCTTC
v_call: TRBV6-5; clone_size: few; j_call: TRBJ2-2; cdr3_length: 13; d_call: -; cdr3_aa: CAGRAFNTGELFF; cdr3_nt: TGTGCCGGTCGGGCCTTCAACACCGGGGAGCTGTTTTTT
v_call: TRBV18; clone_size: -; j_call: TRBJ1-3; cdr3_length: 16; d_call: -; cdr3_aa: CASSRTGGEDGNTIYF; cdr3_nt: TGTGCCAGCTCAAGAACCGGGGGGGAAGATGGAAACACCATATATTTT
v_call: TRBV2; clone_size: few; j_call: TRBJ2-3; cdr3_length: 13; d_call: TRBD1; cdr3_aa: CASGTGVTDTQYF; cdr3_nt: TGTGCCAGCGGGACAGGGGTGACAGATACGCAGTATTTT
v_call: TRBV6-1; clone_size: -; j_call: TRBJ2-3; cdr3_length: 17; d_call: TRBD2; cdr3_aa: CASSEVLRGAGTDTQYF; cdr3_nt: TGTGCCAGCAGTGAAGTCCTGCGGGGGGCAGGCACAGATACGCAGTATTTT
v_call: TRBV7-9; clone_size: -; j_call: TRBJ1-1; cdr3_length: 14; d_call: -; cdr3_aa: CASSEPVGFTEAFF; cdr3_nt: TGTGCCAGCAGCGAACCGGTGGGATTCACTGAAGCTTTCTTT
v_call: TRBV3-1/TRBV3-2; clone_size: -; j_call: TRBJ1-5; cdr3_length: 14; d_call: -; cdr3_aa: CASSQSGYNQPQHF; cdr3_nt: TGTGCCAGCAGCCAATCCGGGTACAATCAGCCCCAGCATTTT
v_call: TRBV24-1; clone_size: -; j_call: TRBJ2-7; cdr3_length: 15; d_call: -; cdr3_aa: CATSDPGTQSGEQYF; cdr3_nt: TGTGCCACCAGTGACCCCGGGACCCAATCGGGCGAGCAGTACTTC
v_call: TRBV28; clone_size: -; j_call: TRBJ2-1; cdr3_length: 15; d_call: -; cdr3_aa: CASNRAPTIYNEQFF; cdr3_nt: TGTGCCAGCAACCGGGCGCCAACGATTTACAATGAGCAGTTCTTC
v_call: TRBV30; clone_size: -; j_call: TRBJ1-2; cdr3_length: 15; d_call: TRBD1; cdr3_aa: CAWSATTGRDDGYTF; cdr3_nt: TGTGCCTGGAGTGCCACGACAGGGAGGGATGATGGCTACACCTTC
v_call: TRBV19; clone_size: -; j_call: TRBJ2-2; cdr3_length: 16; d_call: TRBD2; cdr3_aa: CASTPSGRAPSGELFF; cdr3_nt: TGTGCCAGTACCCCTAGCGGGAGGGCCCCATCCGGGGAGCTGTTTTTT
v_call: TRBV5-1; clone_size: -; j_call: TRBJ1-2; cdr3_length: 13; d_call: -; cdr3_aa: CASARGTNYGYTF; cdr3_nt: TGCGCCTCAGCGCGGGGCACGAACTATGGCTACACCTTC
v_call: TRBV6-6; clone_size: once; j_call: TRBJ1-1; cdr3_length: 12; d_call: -; cdr3_aa: CASSYYNTEAFF; cdr3_nt: TGTGCCAGCAGTTACTATAACACTGAAGCTTTCTTT
v_call: TRBV30; clone_size: -; j_call: TRBJ1-5; cdr3_length: 14; d_call: TRBD1; cdr3_aa: CAWRGGGENQPQHF; cdr3_nt: TGTGCCTGGAGAGGGGGCGGGGAAAATCAGCCCCAGCATTTT
v_call: TRBV29-1; clone_size: -; j_call: TRBJ2-5; cdr3_length: 14; d_call: TRBD2; cdr3_aa: CSVEGGRVRETQYF; cdr3_nt: TGCAGCGTTGAAGGCGGGAGGGTCAGGGAGACCCAGTACTTC